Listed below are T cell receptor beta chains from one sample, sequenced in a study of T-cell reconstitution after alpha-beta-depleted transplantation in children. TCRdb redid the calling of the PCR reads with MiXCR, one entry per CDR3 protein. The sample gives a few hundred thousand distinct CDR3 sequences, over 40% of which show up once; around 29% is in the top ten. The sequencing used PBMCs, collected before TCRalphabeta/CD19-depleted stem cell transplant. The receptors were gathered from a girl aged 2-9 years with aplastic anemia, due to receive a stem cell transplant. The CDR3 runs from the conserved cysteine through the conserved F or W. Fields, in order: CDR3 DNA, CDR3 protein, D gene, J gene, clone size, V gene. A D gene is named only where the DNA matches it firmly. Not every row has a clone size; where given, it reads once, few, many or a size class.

CDR3nt: TGTGCCAGCAGCTTGGGGGACGAGCAGTACTTC; CDR3aa: CASSLGDEQYF; d_gene: NA; j_gene: TRBJ2-7; abundance: many; v_gene: TRBV5-6
CDR3nt: TGTGCCAGCGCCGGGGGCGGGAGCTCCTACGAGCAGTACTTC; CDR3aa: CASAGGGSSYEQYF; d_gene: NA; j_gene: TRBJ2-7; abundance: NA; v_gene: TRBV28
CDR3nt: TGTGCCAGCAGTCCCGACTTGTGGAGAGGGACCGAGCAGTACTTC; CDR3aa: CASSPDLWRGTEQYF; d_gene: NA; j_gene: TRBJ2-7; abundance: once; v_gene: TRBV6-1
CDR3nt: TGTGCCAGCAGTTACTCATTCGGGGGCTCCTACAATGAGCAGTTCTTC; CDR3aa: CASSYSFGGSYNEQFF; d_gene: NA; j_gene: TRBJ2-1; abundance: few; v_gene: TRBV6-5
CDR3nt: TGCAGCGCGACGGGACAGGGGCCGGGAACCCAGTACTTC; CDR3aa: CSATGQGPGTQYF; d_gene: TRBD1; j_gene: TRBJ2-5; abundance: NA; v_gene: TRBV29-1
CDR3nt: TGCGCCAGCAGCTCCAGAGCGGGGGCCTACGAGCAGTACTTC; CDR3aa: CASSSRAGAYEQYF; d_gene: TRBD2; j_gene: TRBJ2-7; abundance: NA; v_gene: TRBV5-1
CDR3nt: TGTGCCAGCATCGACTGGTCTAGCGGGGGGCCTATCTACAATGAGCAGTTCTTC; CDR3aa: CASIDWSSGGPIYNEQFF; d_gene: TRBD2; j_gene: TRBJ2-1; abundance: NA; v_gene: TRBV2
CDR3nt: TGCGCCAGCAGTCGGGACAGCATAGAAAAACTGTTTTTT; CDR3aa: CASSRDSIEKLFF; d_gene: TRBD1; j_gene: TRBJ1-4; abundance: few; v_gene: TRBV5-1
CDR3nt: TGCGCCAGCAGCCTGGCGGACCTCACAGATACGCAGTATTTT; CDR3aa: CASSLADLTDTQYF; d_gene: NA; j_gene: TRBJ2-3; abundance: NA; v_gene: TRBV4-1
CDR3nt: TGTGCCAGCAGCCAAGGTACTCTCTACGAGCAGTACTTC; CDR3aa: CASSQGTLYEQYF; d_gene: NA; j_gene: TRBJ2-7; abundance: many; v_gene: TRBV14
CDR3nt: TGTGCCAGCAGTTCTAGGGGGCGTCGAGCTTTCTTT; CDR3aa: CASSSRGRRAFF; d_gene: TRBD1; j_gene: TRBJ1-1; abundance: NA; v_gene: TRBV27
CDR3nt: TGCGCCAGCAGCCGAGGTAGCGGGAGGGCCCCCTACAATGAGCAGTTCTTC; CDR3aa: CASSRGSGRAPYNEQFF; d_gene: TRBD2; j_gene: TRBJ2-1; abundance: many; v_gene: TRBV5-1
CDR3nt: TGCAGTGCTCCCAGGGATGGGGGGGGCTCCTACAATGAGCAGTTCTTC; CDR3aa: CSAPRDGGGSYNEQFF; d_gene: TRBD2; j_gene: TRBJ2-1; abundance: once; v_gene: TRBV20-1
CDR3nt: TGTGCCAGCAGTTTACCGATCCTCGGACGGAACTACGAGCAGTACTTC; CDR3aa: CASSLPILGRNYEQYF; d_gene: NA; j_gene: TRBJ2-7; abundance: NA; v_gene: TRBV28
CDR3nt: TGTGCCAGCAGCTTAGGGTACCAAGAGACCCAGTACTTC; CDR3aa: CASSLGYQETQYF; d_gene: NA; j_gene: TRBJ2-5; abundance: many; v_gene: TRBV7-7
CDR3nt: TGCAGTGCCGGAGAGTGGACAGCGAATTTT; CDR3aa: CSAGEWTANF; d_gene: NA; j_gene: TRBJ2-3; abundance: many; v_gene: TRBV20-1
CDR3nt: TGCAGTGACGAGGCAGTGACGGGCCGGGAGGAAAAACTGTTTTTT; CDR3aa: CSDEAVTGREEKLFF; d_gene: NA; j_gene: TRBJ1-4; abundance: once; v_gene: TRBV20-1
CDR3nt: TGTGCCAGTAGTGCAGCATTGAACACTGAAGCTTTCTTT; CDR3aa: CASSAALNTEAFF; d_gene: NA; j_gene: TRBJ1-1; abundance: few; v_gene: TRBV19
CDR3nt: TGTGCCAGCAGGACCGGGACAGCGAATATGAACACTGAAGCTTTCTTT; CDR3aa: CASRTGTANMNTEAFF; d_gene: TRBD1; j_gene: TRBJ1-1; abundance: NA; v_gene: TRBV6-1